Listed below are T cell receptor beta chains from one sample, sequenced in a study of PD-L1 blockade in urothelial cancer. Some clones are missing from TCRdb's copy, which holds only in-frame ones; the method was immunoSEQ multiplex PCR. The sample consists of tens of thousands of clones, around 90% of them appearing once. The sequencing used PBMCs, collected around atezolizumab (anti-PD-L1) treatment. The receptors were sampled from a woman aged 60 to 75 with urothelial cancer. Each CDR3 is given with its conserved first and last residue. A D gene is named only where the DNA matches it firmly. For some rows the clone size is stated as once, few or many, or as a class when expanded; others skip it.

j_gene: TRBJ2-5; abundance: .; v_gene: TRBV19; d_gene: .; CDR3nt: TGTGCCAGCACCCCGGGACAATACCAAGAGACCCAGTACTTC; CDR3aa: CASTPGQYQETQYF
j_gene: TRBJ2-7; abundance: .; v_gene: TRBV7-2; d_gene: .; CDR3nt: TGTGCCAGCAGCTTAGTAGGGGGGCAGTACTTC; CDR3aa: CASSLVGGQYF
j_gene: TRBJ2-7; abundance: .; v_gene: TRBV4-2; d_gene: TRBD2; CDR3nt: TGTGCCAGCAGCCAAGGGGGGCTAGCGGGCTACGAGCAGTACTTC; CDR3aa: CASSQGGLAGYEQYF
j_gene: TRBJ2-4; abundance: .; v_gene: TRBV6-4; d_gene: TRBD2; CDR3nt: TGTGCCAGCAGAGTTTCTAGCGGGAAAGCCAAAAACATTCAGTACTTC; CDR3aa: CASRVSSGKAKNIQYF
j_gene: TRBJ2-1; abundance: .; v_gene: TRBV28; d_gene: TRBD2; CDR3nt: TGTGCCAGCACAACCGGGACTAGCGGGATCCATGAGCAGTTCTTC; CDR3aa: CASTTGTSGIHEQFF
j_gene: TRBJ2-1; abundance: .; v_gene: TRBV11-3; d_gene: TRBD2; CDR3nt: TGTGCCAGCAGCTTAACTAGCGGTGACAATGAGCAGTTCTTC; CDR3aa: CASSLTSGDNEQFF
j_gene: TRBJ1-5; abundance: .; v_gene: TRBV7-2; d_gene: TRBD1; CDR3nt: TGTGCCAGCAGCAAGGGGACAGGGGTATACCAGCCCCAGCATTTT; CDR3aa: CASSKGTGVYQPQHF
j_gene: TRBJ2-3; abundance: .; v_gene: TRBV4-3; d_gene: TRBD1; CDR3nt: TGCGCCAGCAGCCGGTCCCAGGGACAGGAATTAACAGATACGCAGTATTTT; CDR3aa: CASSRSQGQELTDTQYF
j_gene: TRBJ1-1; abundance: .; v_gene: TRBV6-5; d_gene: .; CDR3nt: TGTGCCAGCAGTACCCGGAGGAAGAACACTGAAGCTTTCTTT; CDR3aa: CASSTRRKNTEAFF
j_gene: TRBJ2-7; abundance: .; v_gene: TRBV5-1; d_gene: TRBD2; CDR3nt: TGCGCCAGCAGCTCAGGACTAGCGGAGCAGTACTTC; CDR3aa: CASSSGLAEQYF
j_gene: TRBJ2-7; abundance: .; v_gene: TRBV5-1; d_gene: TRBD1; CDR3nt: TGCGCCAGCAGCTCGGGGACAGGGGTTTCCTACGAGCAGTACTTC; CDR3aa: CASSSGTGVSYEQYF
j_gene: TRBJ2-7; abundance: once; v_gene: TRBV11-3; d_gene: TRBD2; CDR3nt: TGTGCCAGCAGCTTAGAGGTGGCTAGCGGCTCCTACGAGCAGTACTTC; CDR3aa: CASSLEVASGSYEQYF
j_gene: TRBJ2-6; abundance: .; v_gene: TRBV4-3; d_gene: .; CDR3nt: TGCGCCAGCAGCCAAGTCACAGGGTCTGGGGCCAACGTCCTGACTTTC; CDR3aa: CASSQVTGSGANVLTF
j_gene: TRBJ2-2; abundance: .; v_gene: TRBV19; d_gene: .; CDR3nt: TGTGCCAGTTCCGGGGCCGGGGAGCTGTTTTTT; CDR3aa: CASSGAGELFF
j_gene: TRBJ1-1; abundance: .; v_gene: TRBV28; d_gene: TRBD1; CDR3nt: TGTGCCACCCAGTGGACAGGCCTTTACACTGAAGCTTTCTTT; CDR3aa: CATQWTGLYTEAFF
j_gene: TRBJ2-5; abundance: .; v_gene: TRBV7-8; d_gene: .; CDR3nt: TGTGCCAGCAGCCCAAGGAGCCTCCGGGAGACCCAGTACTTC; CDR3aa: CASSPRSLRETQYF
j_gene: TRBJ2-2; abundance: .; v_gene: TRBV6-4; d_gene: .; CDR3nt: TGTGCCAGCAGTGTAGAGGTGAACACCGGGGAGCTGTTTTTT; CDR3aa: CASSVEVNTGELFF
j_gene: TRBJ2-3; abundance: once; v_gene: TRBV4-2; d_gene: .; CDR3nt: TGTGCCAGCAGCCAAGAAGCCCGCCGTGCGAGCACAGATACGCAGTATTTT; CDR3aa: CASSQEARRASTDTQYF
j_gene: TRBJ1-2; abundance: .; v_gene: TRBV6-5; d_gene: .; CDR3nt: TGTGCCAGCCGCGGGGACGGAGATCCTAACTATGGCTACACCTTC; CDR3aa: CASRGDGDPNYGYTF
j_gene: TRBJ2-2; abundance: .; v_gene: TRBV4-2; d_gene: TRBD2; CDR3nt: TGTGCCAGCAGCCAAGAACCGGGACTAGCGGGAGTCCCCGGGGAGCTGTTTTTT; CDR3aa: CASSQEPGLAGVPGELFF
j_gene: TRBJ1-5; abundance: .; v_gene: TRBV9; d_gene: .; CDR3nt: TGTGCCAGCAGCGTAAATACAGCAAGCAATCAGCCCCAGCATTTT; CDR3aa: CASSVNTASNQPQHF
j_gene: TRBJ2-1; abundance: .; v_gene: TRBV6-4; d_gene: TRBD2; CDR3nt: TGTGCCAGCAGTGCGACTAGCGGGGCGGTGGATGAGCAGTTCTTC; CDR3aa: CASSATSGAVDEQFF
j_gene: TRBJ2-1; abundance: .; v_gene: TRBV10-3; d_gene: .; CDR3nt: TGTGCCACCAAGGGACTCGCCGATAACAATGAGCAGTTCTTC; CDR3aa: CATKGLADNNEQFF
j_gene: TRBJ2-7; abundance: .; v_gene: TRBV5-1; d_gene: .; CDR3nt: TGCGCCAGCAGCCGTGAGGGGGTCGGAGCCTACGAGCAGTACTTC; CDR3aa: CASSREGVGAYEQYF
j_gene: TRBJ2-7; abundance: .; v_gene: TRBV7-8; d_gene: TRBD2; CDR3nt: TGTGCCAGCAGCCTATCCGCCATTTCGACTAGCGGGAGTTACGAGCAGTACTTC; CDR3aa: CASSLSAISTSGSYEQYF
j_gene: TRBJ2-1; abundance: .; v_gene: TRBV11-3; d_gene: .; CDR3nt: TGTGCCAGCAGCCTAGGGGGAACAGGGTGGGGTGAGCAGTTCTTC; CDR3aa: CASSLGGTGWGEQFF
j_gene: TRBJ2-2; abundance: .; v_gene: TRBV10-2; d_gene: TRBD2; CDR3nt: TGCGCCAGCGCCGAAGCGGGGGGCGCAGGGGCCGGGGAGCTGTTTTTT; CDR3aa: CASAEAGGAGAGELFF
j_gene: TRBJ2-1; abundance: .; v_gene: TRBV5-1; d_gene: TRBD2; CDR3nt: TGCGCCAGCAGTTATAGCGGGAGTTTTAGGAATGAGCAGTTCTTC; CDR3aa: CASSYSGSFRNEQFF
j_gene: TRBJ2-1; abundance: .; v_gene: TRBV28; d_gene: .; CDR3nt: TGTGCCAGCAGTTTAATAACAGACGAGCAGTTCTTC; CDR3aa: CASSLITDEQFF
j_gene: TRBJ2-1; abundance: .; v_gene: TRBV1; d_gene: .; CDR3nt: TGCACCAGCAGCCAAGGTAGCGGGAAGTACCACAATGAGCAGTTCTTC; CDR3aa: CTSSQGSGKYHNEQFF
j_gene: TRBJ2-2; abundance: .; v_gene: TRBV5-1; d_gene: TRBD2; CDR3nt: TGCGCCAGTTCAAACCGACTAGCGGGAGTCACCGGGGAGCTGTTTTTT; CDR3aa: CASSNRLAGVTGELFF
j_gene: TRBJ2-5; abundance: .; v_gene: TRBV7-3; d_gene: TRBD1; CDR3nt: TGTGCCAGCAGCCCCGGGACAGACGAAACACAAGAGACCCAGTACTTC; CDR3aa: CASSPGTDETQETQYF
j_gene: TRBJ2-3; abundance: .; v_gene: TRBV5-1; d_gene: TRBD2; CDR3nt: TGCGCCAGCAGCTTGTCGCTAGCGGCGAACAGGGATACGCAGTATTTT; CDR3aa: CASSLSLAANRDTQYF
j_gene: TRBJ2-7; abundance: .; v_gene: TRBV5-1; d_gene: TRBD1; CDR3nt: TGCGCCACTTCGTGGGGACAGGGTCCGAACGAGCAGTACTTC; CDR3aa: CATSWGQGPNEQYF
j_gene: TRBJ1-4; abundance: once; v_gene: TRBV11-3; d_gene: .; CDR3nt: TGTGCCAGCAGCCAGACAGGCGGTGAAAAACTGTTTTTT; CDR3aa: CASSQTGGEKLFF
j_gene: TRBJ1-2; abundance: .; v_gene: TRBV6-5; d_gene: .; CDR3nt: TGTGCCAGCAGTTACGGGGCAGGCTATGGCTACACCTTC; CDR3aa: CASSYGAGYGYTF
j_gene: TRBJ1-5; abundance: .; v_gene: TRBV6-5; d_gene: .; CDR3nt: TGTGCCAGCAGACCAGAAAGTTACAGCAATCAGCCCCAGCATTTT; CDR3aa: CASRPESYSNQPQHF
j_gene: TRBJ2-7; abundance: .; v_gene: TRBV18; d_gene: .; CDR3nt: TGTGCCAGCTCACCACAGGGGGGGATCTCCTACGAGCAGTACTTC; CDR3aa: CASSPQGGISYEQYF
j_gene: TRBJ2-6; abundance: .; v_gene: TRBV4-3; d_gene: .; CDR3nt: TGCGCCAGCAGCCAAGTTGGGGGGTGGTCTGGGGCCAACGTCCTGACTTTC; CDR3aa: CASSQVGGWSGANVLTF
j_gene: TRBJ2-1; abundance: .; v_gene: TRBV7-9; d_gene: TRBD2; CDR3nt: TGTGCCAGCAGCTTCGGGGAAGGACTAGCGGGAAATGAGCAGTTCTTC; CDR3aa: CASSFGEGLAGNEQFF
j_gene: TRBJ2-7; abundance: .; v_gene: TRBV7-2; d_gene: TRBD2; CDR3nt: TGTGCCAGCAGCCAAGGGACTAGCGGGTCCTACGAGCAGTACTTC; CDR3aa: CASSQGTSGSYEQYF
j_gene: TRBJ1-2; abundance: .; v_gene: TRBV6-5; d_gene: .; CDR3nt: TGTGCCAGCAGTCGACAGGCGGTTTTCTATGGCTACACCTTC; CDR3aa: CASSRQAVFYGYTF
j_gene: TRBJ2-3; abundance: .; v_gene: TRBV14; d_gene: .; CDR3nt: TGTGCCAGCAGCCAACTTTCCACAGATACGCAGTATTTT; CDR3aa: CASSQLSTDTQYF
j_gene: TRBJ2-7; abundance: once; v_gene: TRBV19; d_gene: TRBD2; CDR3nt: TGTGCCAGTAGTATGGGACTAGTGGGGCACGAGCAGTACTTC; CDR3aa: CASSMGLVGHEQYF
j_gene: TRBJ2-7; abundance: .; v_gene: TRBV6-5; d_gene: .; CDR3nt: TGTGCCAGCAGGGGGTACGGGGGTGCGCAGTACTTC; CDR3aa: CASRGYGGAQYF
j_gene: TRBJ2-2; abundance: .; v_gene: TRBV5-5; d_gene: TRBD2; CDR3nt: TGTGCCAGCAGCTTGAAACCTAGCGGGTCCGGGGAGCTGTTTTTT; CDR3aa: CASSLKPSGSGELFF